This TCR beta chain was recovered during a study of CD4+ T cells in melanoma. Comments on this clone: Its matching antigen is unknown.

Libraries were prepared by immunoSEQ multiplex PCR; TCRdb keeps only in-frame clonotypes and omits some of them. The sample yields about 50,000 clones, 89% seen once. From germline, CDR1 is MNHNS and CDR2 SASEGT. This CDR3 is 13 amino acids long. Trimming left V 2 bases short and J 4 bases short, with 8 bases between. Study results and limitations: A reported correlation linked neoantigen-specific CD4+ T cells to CD8+, macrophage and B cell function. Neoantigen-specific CD4+ T cells in melanoma reportedly had diverse differentiation states.

This clonotype was obtained from a human donor with melanoma. This rearrangement joins TRBV6-1 to TRBJ1-1, with D possibly matching TRBD1 (5 bases). Sequencing used peripheral blood. The chain's CDR3 is CASSERRGTEAFF. CDR3 DNA: TGTGCCAGCAGTGAAAGGAGGGGCACTGAAGCTTTCTTT.